The T cell receptor (beta chain) under discussion was sequenced for a study of blood T cell repertoires in COVID-19. Turning to the study itself: From T cells, B-cell-depleted T cells, or PBMCs came the material, which was cDNA or gDNA.

The CDR3 loop spans 15 amino acids. V was clipped by 3 bases and J by 7 bases, with 16 bases between them. CDR1 SGHRS and CDR2 YFSETQ come from the germline V gene. Produced via immunoSEQ multiplex PCR; TCRdb's table is partial and in-frame only. The data contain over 45,000 clones, around 83% of them singletons. Sample: peripheral blood. This sequence originates from a man aged 55 to 69 with active COVID-19. The chain couples TRBV5-1 to TRBJ1-4, with D possibly matching TRBD1 (6 bases). The CDR3 is CASSSSRGLGEKLFF. The CDR3 nucleotides are TGCGCCAGCAGCTCGTCCAGGGGTTTAGGTGAAAAACTGTTTTTT.